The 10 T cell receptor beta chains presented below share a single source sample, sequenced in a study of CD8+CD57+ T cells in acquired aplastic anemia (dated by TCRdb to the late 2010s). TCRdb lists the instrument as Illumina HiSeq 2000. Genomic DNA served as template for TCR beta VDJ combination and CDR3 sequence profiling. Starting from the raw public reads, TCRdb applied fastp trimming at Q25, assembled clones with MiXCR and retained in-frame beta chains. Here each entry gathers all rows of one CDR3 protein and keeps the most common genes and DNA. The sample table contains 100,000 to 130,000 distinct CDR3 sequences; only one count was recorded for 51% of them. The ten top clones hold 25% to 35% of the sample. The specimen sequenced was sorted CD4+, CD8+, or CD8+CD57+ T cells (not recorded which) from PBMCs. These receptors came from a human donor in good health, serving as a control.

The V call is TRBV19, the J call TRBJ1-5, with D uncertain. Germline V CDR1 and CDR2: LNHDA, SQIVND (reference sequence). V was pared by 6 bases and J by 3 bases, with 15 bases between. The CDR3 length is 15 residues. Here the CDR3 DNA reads TGTGCCAGTAGCCCCATAGGAGGGTTCAATCAGCCCCAGCATTTT. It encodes CASSPIGGFNQPQHF.

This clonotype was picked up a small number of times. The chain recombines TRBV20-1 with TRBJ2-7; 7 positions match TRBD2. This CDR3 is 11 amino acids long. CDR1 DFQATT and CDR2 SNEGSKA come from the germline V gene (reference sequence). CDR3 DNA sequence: TGCAAGGCTAGCGGAGCCTACGAGCAGTACTTC. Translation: CKASGAYEQYF.

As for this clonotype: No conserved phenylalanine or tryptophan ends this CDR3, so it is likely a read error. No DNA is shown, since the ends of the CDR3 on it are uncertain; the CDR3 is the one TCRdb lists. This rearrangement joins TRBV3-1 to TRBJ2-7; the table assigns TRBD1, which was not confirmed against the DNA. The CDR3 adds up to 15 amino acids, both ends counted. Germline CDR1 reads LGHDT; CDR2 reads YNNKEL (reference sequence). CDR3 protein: CASSQEGDRLIEQDL.

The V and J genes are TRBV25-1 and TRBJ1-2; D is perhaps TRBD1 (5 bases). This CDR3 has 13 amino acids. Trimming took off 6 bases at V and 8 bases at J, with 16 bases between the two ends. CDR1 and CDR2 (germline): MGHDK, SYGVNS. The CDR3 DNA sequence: TGTGCCAGCAGCTTATATGGGGCGGAAGGCTACACCTTC. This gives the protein CASSLYGAEGYTF.

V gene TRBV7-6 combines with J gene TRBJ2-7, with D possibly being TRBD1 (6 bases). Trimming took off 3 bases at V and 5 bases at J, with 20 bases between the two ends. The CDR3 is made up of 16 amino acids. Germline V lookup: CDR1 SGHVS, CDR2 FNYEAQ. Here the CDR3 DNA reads TGTGCCAGCAGCTTGGCCCAGGGACACGGAGGCAACGAGCAGTACTTC. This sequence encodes CASSLAQGHGGNEQYF.

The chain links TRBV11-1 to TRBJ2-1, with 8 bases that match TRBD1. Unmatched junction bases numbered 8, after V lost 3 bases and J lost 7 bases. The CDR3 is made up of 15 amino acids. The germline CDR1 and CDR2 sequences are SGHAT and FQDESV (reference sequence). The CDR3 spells CASSFEQGAKNEQFF. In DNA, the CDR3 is TGTGCCAGCAGCTTTGAGCAGGGGGCGAAGAATGAGCAGTTCTTC.

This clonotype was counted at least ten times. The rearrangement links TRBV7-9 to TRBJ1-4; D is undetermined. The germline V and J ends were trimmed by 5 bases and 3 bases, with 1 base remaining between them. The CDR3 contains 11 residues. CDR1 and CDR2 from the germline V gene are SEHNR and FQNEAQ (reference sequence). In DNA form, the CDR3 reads TGTGCCAGCAGCCCTAATGAAAAACTGTTTTTT. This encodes CASSPNEKLFF.

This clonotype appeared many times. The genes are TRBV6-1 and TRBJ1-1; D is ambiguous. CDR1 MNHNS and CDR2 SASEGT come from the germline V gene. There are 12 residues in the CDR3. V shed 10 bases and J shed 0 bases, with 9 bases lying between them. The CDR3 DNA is TGTGCCATCGAACTTATGAACACTGAAGCTTTCTTT. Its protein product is CAIELMNTEAFF.

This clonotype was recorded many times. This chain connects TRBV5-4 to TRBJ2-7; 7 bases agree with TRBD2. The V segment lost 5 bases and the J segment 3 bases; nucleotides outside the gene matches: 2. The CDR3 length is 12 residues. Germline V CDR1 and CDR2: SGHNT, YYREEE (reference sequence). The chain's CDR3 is CASRRDYYEQYF. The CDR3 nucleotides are TGTGCCAGCAGGCGGGACTACTACGAGCAGTACTTC.

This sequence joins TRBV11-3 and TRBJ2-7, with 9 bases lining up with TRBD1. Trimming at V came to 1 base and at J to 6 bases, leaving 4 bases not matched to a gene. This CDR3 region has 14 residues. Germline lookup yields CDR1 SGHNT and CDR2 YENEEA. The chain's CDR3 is CASSLGGQGGEQYF. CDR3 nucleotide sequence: TGTGCCAGCAGCTTAGGGGGACAGGGTGGCGAGCAGTACTTC.